This passage covers 18 T cell receptor beta chains from one sample sequenced in a study of identical twins. TCRdb re-analysed the 5' RACE reads in MiXCR, keeping a single row per CDR3 protein. The data contain fewer than 800,000 distinct CDR3 sequences, around 7.5% of them singletons. These data were also reused for a study on yellow fever vaccine responses in identical twins.

Sequencing was carried out using PBMCs. The receptors were sampled from a young woman in good health.

This clonotype was seen more than once but under ten times. V is TRBV5-1 and J is TRBJ2-5; 12 bases line up with TRBD2. CDR3 size: 15 residues. With V trimmed by 3 bases and J by 5 bases, 5 bases remained unmatched. In germline, CDR1 is SGHRS, CDR2 YFSETQ. CDR3 nucleotides: TGCGCCAGCAGCTCGATCCTAGCGGGGGGGGAGACCCAGTACTTC. It codes for CASSSILAGGETQYF.

This clonotype came up many times. The J gene is TRBJ1-1, the V gene TRBV24-1; D is uncertain. V shed 4 bases and J shed 7 bases, with 12 bases lying between them. The CDR3 spans 13 residues. In germline, CDR1 is KGHDR, CDR2 SFDVKD. In nucleotides, the CDR3 is TGTGCCACCAGTGACACATTCACAGATGAAGCTTTCTTT. This gives the protein CATSDTFTDEAFF.

This clonotype was seen only a few times. The chain carries TRBV6-1 and TRBJ2-1, with a weak D call TRBD1 (5 bases). CDR3 length: 14 amino acids. V lost 1 base and J 7 bases, leaving 11 bases between the germline ends. Germline V gives CDR1 MNHNS, CDR2 SASEGT. CDR3 protein: CASSEGGSWNEQFF. Here the CDR3 DNA reads TGTGCCAGCAGTGAAGGGGGCTCATGGAATGAGCAGTTCTTC.

This clonotype appeared a few times. The chain has TRBV27 and TRBJ1-1; 7 bases line up with TRBD1. J gave up 4 bases and V 6 bases, and 8 bases lay outside the gene matches. The CDR3 covers 14 residues. Germline V gene lookup returns CDR1 MNHEY and CDR2 SMNVEV (reference sequence). The CDR3 here is CASRGDRLFTEAFF. The CDR3 DNA sequence: TGTGCCAGCAGGGGGGACAGACTTTTCACTGAAGCTTTCTTT.

The chain combines TRBV4-1 with TRBJ2-3; TRBD1 or TRBD2 may be the D gene (5 bases each). The CDR3 extends over 16 amino acids. Trimming stripped 3 bases from V and 5 bases from J, with 18 bases between. CDR1 is MGHRA, CDR2 YSYEKL, per germline. The CDR3 DNA follows: TGCGCCAGCAGCCAGGGGGTCTTTGATTCGAAAGATACGCAGTATTTT. Translating it yields CASSQGVFDSKDTQYF.

There are many counts of this clonotype. This chain links TRBV14 with TRBJ1-6; no definite D call. CDR3 length equals 14 residues. V shed 0 bases and J shed 6 bases, with 6 bases lying between them. CDR1 and CDR2 from the germline V gene are SGHDN and FVKESK. The CDR3 region is CASSQDLVNSPLHF. The CDR3 DNA reads as TGTGCCAGCAGCCAAGACCTGGTTAATTCACCCCTCCACTTT.

This clonotype was counted ten times or more. CDR3 nucleotide sequence: TGTGCCAGTCGGGACAACTCCTACGAGCAGTACTTC. Protein product: CASRDNSYEQYF. The chain recombines TRBV12-3 or TRBV12-4 with TRBJ2-7; D perhaps matches TRBD1 (6 bases). V was pared by 9 bases and J by 0 bases, with 9 bases between. The CDR3 is 12 amino acids.

There are many counts of this clonotype. The rearrangement links TRBV29-1 to TRBJ2-3; D remains ambiguous. Germline V gene data show CDR1 as SQVTM and CDR2 as ANQGSEA. V was clipped by 0 bases and J by 1 base, with 14 bases between them. This CDR3 region has 16 residues. The chain's CDR3 is CSVEDWVADGTDTQYF. DNA of the CDR3: TGCAGCGTTGAAGATTGGGTAGCCGACGGCACAGATACGCAGTATTTT.

V usage is TRBV20-1 and J usage is TRBJ1-5; 7 positions agree with TRBD1. The trim removed 5 bases at V and 7 bases at J, leaving 8 bases unmatched. This CDR3 is built from 13 residues. The germline V gene has CDR1 DFQATT and CDR2 SNEGSKA (reference sequence). CDR3 in amino acids: CSAGGQSGQPQHF. The CDR3 nucleotides read TGCAGTGCTGGGGGACAGTCCGGGCAGCCCCAGCATTTT.

The DNA for the CDR3 is TGTGCCAGCAGACCCGACTACTCCTACAATGAGCAGTTCTTC. It specifies CASRPDYSYNEQFF. The chain couples TRBV12-3 or TRBV12-4 to TRBJ2-1; weak D call: TRBD2 (5 bases). The CDR3 is 14 residues long. Between the trimmed V and J ends, which lost 6 bases and 0 bases, there was a span of 9 bases.

The chain recombines TRBV10-2 with TRBJ2-1; TRBD1 matches 11 bases. The J segment lost 10 bases and the V segment lost 6 bases, leaving 8 bases of the junction unmatched. This CDR3 contains 14 residues. From germline, CDR1 is WSHSY and CDR2 SAAADI. In DNA, the CDR3 is TGCGCCAGCAGACGGGACAGGGGGACCTGGGAGCAGTTCTTC. It yields the protein CASRRDRGTWEQFF.

This clonotype was seen a few times. The chain has TRBV11-2 and TRBJ2-4; D is ambiguous. The CDR3 extends over 14 amino acids. Trimming shortened V by 5 bases and J by 0 bases, and 8 bases separated the two germline ends. Germline lookup yields CDR1 SGHAT and CDR2 FQNNGV. As DNA, the CDR3 is TGTGCCAGCAGCCCGGCGTTAGCCAAAAACATTCAGTACTTC. Its protein product is CASSPALAKNIQYF. Full variable domain (outside the CDR3, taken from reference TRBV11-2 and TRBJ2-4): EAGVAQSPRYKIIEKRQSVAFWCNPISGHATLYWYQQILGQGPKLLIQFQNNGVVDDSQLPKDRFSAERLKGVDSTLKIQPAKLEDSAVYLCASSPALAKNIQYFGAGTRLSVL.

This clonotype turned up a few times. The CDR3 DNA reads TGCGCCAGCAGCCTAGGACAGACGTTTACCGACTACACCTTC. It yields the protein CASSLGQTFTDYTF. The V gene is TRBV4-1, the J gene TRBJ1-2; tentatively, D is TRBD1 (6 bases). Germline CDR1 and CDR2: MGHRA and YSYEKL. The V and J ends lost 4 bases and 10 bases respectively, with 19 bases between them. The CDR3 spans 14 residues.

This clonotype was observed at least ten times. The chain recombines TRBV27 with TRBJ1-6, with no clear D. Germline V gives CDR1 MNHEY, CDR2 SMNVEV (reference sequence). Trimming removed 5 bases from V and 4 bases from J, with 12 bases in between. This CDR3 is built from 15 residues. The CDR3 region is CASSPSTRYNSPLHF. The CDR3 DNA is TGTGCCAGCAGTCCCTCTACTCGTTATAATTCACCCCTCCACTTT.

The table lists this clonotype with a few counts. The gene calls are TRBV24-1 and TRBJ2-6; TRBD1 is a possible D gene (5 bases). Trimming pared 4 bases from V and 4 bases from J, leaving 16 bases between. The CDR3 spans 17 residues. Germline V gives CDR1 KGHDR, CDR2 SFDVKD. The CDR3 protein is CATSDPSYGAGANVLTF. The CDR3 DNA is TGTGCCACCAGTGACCCCTCCTATGGGGCCGGGGCCAACGTCCTGACTTTC.

This sequence joins TRBV18 and TRBJ2-1; 9 bases fit TRBD2. CDR1 and CDR2 from the germline V gene are KGHSH and LQKENI. CDR3 length: 17 amino acids. V shed 3 bases, J shed 7 bases, and the junction held 13 bases outside the gene matches. The CDR3 is CASSPRGGGADRNEQFF. The CDR3 DNA reads as TGTGCCAGCTCACCGAGGGGCGGGGGGGCCGATCGGAATGAGCAGTTCTTC.

This clonotype appeared a few times. This sequence joins TRBV5-1 and TRBJ1-5; D not resolved. V lost 0 bases, J lost 6 bases, and 7 bases lay in between. This CDR3 comprises 13 residues. Per germline, CDR1 SGHRS and CDR2 YFSETQ. The CDR3 loop is CASSLAPVQPQHF. CDR3 DNA sequence: TGCGCCAGCAGCTTGGCCCCCGTTCAGCCCCAGCATTTT.

The V and J genes are TRBV2 and TRBJ2-2, with TRBD2 identical over 10 bases. After removal of 7 bases from V and 4 bases from J, the junction contained 3 bases not matched to a gene. The CDR3 length is 14 residues. Germline V lookup: CDR1 SNHLY, CDR2 FYNNEI. The CDR3 sequence is CASTSGGATGELFF. CDR3 DNA: TGTGCCAGCACCAGCGGGGGGGCCACCGGGGAGCTGTTTTTT.